The next 14 T cell receptor beta chains were all read from a single sample in a study of T cells after yellow fever vaccination. TCRdb reprocessed the 5' RACE reads via MiXCR and lists one record per CDR3 protein. This table holds hundreds of thousands of distinct CDR3 sequences, approximately 12% found once. The sequencing here drew on CD4+ T cells sorted from PBMCs, taken 15 days after the yellow fever booster vaccination. The receptors were sampled from a man aged 18 to 30 who received the YFV17D yellow fever vaccine.

V usage is TRBV3-1 and J usage is TRBJ1-4; 10 bases are a match to TRBD1. Germline loops: CDR1 LGHDT, CDR2 YNNKEL (reference sequence). Trimming at V came to 2 bases and at J to 7 bases, leaving 4 bases not matched to a gene. This CDR3 contains 15 residues. The CDR3 spells CASSQRDRGFEKLFF. CDR3 nucleotides: TGTGCCAGCAGCCAAAGGGACAGGGGTTTTGAAAAACTGTTTTTT.

This chain uses TRBV21-1 with TRBJ2-2. TRBV21-1 is a listed pseudogene. The length of the CDR3 is 17 residues. CDR3 protein: CASSKALHPANTGELFF. CDR3 DNA: TGTGCCAGCAGCAAAGCTCTCCACCCGGCGAACACCGGGGAGCTGTTTTTT.

The J gene is TRBJ1-6, the V gene TRBV6-6, with D tentatively TRBD1 (5 bases). The CDR3 extends over 14 amino acids. V was trimmed by 2 bases and J by 11 bases, leaving 13 bases between them. Germline assignment: CDR1 MNHNY and CDR2 SVGAGI (reference sequence). The CDR3 spells CASSYQGDRTPLHF. CDR3 nucleotides: TGTGCCAGCAGTTACCAAGGGGATCGGACACCCCTCCACTTT.

This clonotype has a handful of counts. In DNA form, the CDR3 reads TGTGCCAGCAACCGATCGGGGACAGGGGCTCGGGAGCAGTACTTC. It is translated as CASNRSGTGAREQYF. The rearrangement joins TRBV6-1 to TRBJ2-7, with TRBD1 matching 10 bases. The J segment lost 7 bases and the V segment lost 7 bases, leaving 13 bases of the junction unmatched. CDR1 is MNHNS, CDR2 SASEGT, per germline. CDR3 length: 15 residues.

V is TRBV7-2 and J is TRBJ1-1; TRBD1 matches at 7 bases. After removal of 3 bases from V and 7 bases from J, the junction contained 8 bases not matched to a gene. There are 14 residues in the CDR3. The germline V gene encodes CDR1 SGHTA and CDR2 FQGNSA. CDR3 loop: CASSLTGSPLEAFF. CDR3 sequence (DNA): TGTGCCAGCAGCTTGACAGGGAGTCCCCTTGAAGCTTTCTTT.

In its sample, this clonotype was seen many times. V is TRBV29-1 and J is TRBJ1-5; 7 bases align to TRBD1. The CDR3 sequence is 13 residues long. Germline assignment: CDR1 SQVTM and CDR2 ANQGSEA. Trimming at V came to 5 bases and at J to 5 bases, leaving 6 bases not matched to a gene. The DNA of the CDR3 is TGCAGCGTTAAAACAGGGGTTGATCAGCCCCAGCATTTT. This sequence encodes CSVKTGVDQPQHF. The full variable domain, its missing parts supplied by reference TRBV29-1 and TRBJ1-5, is SAVISQKPSRDICQRGTSLTIQCQVDSQVTMMFWYRQQPGQSLTLIATANQGSEATYESGFVIDKFPISRPNLTFSTLTVSNMSPEDSSIYLCSVKTGVDQPQHFGDGTRLSIL.

This clonotype has a count of ten or more. CDR3 sequence (DNA): TGTGCCAGCAGTTATTCCGGACAGGGGATCGCGGATACGCAGTATTTT. It is translated as CASSYSGQGIADTQYF. The chain links TRBV6-5 to TRBJ2-3; 9 nucleotides line up with TRBD1. The CDR3 loop spans 16 amino acids. Germline V lookup: CDR1 MNHEY, CDR2 SVGAGI. The V gene end was trimmed by 3 bases and the J gene end by 6 bases; junction bases not matched to a gene: 10.

In this sample, this clonotype turned up a few times. This chain joins TRBV19 and TRBJ2-3; the match to TRBD2 covers 7 bases. Trimming removed 5 bases from V and 4 bases from J; junction bases left unmatched: 9. Germline-derived CDR1 and CDR2 are LNHDA and SQIVND (reference sequence). The CDR3 is 15 residues long. CDR3 loop: CASSFLGGGADTQYF. The CDR3, as DNA: TGTGCCAGTAGTTTCCTCGGCGGGGGTGCAGATACGCAGTATTTT.

Only a few counts were recorded for this clonotype. V gene TRBV4-3 combines with J gene TRBJ1-2; 8 bases are a match to TRBD1. This CDR3 comprises 14 residues. Trimming cost V 0 bases and J 8 bases; bases outside gene matches: 5. Germline CDR1 LGHNA, CDR2 YSLEER. The CDR3 protein is CASSQELTGEGYTF. CDR3 nucleotides: TGCGCCAGCAGCCAAGAATTGACAGGGGAAGGCTACACCTTC.

The V call is TRBV11-2, the J call TRBJ2-3; D call uncertain. Germline V lookup: CDR1 SGHAT, CDR2 FQNNGV. This CDR3 is built from 15 residues. The V end lost 1 base, the J end lost 0 bases, and 8 bases lay between the germline ends. In nucleotides, the CDR3 is TGTGCCAGCAGCTTAGGTTCGTCTAGCACAGATACGCAGTATTTT. Translated: CASSLGSSSTDTQYF. The full variable domain, with the rest looked up from reference TRBV11-2 and TRBJ2-3, is EAGVAQSPRYKIIEKRQSVAFWCNPISGHATLYWYQQILGQGPKLLIQFQNNGVVDDSQLPKDRFSAERLKGVDSTLKIQPAKLEDSAVYLCASSLGSSSTDTQYFGPGTRLTVL.

The chain employs TRBV11-1 and TRBJ1-5; D call uncertain. V dropped 6 bases and J dropped 0 bases, with 18 bases sitting between them. This CDR3 comprises 17 residues. CDR1 and CDR2 (germline): SGHAT, FQDESV (reference sequence). CDR3 sequence (DNA): TGTGCCAGCAGACCCTCCCGGGAGAGTGATAGCAATCAGCCCCAGCATTTT. Its translation: CASRPSRESDSNQPQHF. The full variable domain, with the rest looked up from reference TRBV11-1 and TRBJ1-5, is EAEVAQSPRYKITEKSQAVAFWCDPISGHATLYWYRQILGQGPELLVQFQDESVVDDSQLPKDRFSAERLKGVDSTLKIQPAELGDSAMYLCASRPSRESDSNQPQHFGDGTRLSIL.

The chain recombines TRBV7-9 with TRBJ2-1; the D gene is possibly TRBD2 (6 bases). Trimming took off 4 bases at V and 6 bases at J, with 13 bases between the two ends. The germline V gene encodes CDR1 SEHNR and CDR2 FQNEAQ (reference sequence). The CDR3 consists of 14 residues. The CDR3 sequence: CASSSRDFRNEQFF. The CDR3 DNA reads as TGTGCCAGCAGCTCCCGGGACTTCCGCAATGAGCAGTTCTTC.

The table lists this clonotype with a few counts. The rearrangement links TRBV5-1 to TRBJ2-5; TRBD2 might be the D (6 bases). Trimming stripped 5 bases from V and 5 bases from J, with 10 bases between. The CDR3 is 12 amino acids. Per germline, CDR1 SGHRS and CDR2 YFSETQ. The CDR3 sequence is CASRPSGETQYF. Written as DNA, the CDR3 is TGCGCCAGCAGGCCGAGCGGGGAGACCCAGTACTTC.

The sample holds a few counts of this clonotype. The chain employs TRBV19 and TRBJ2-1, with 11 bases identical to TRBD1. The CDR3 covers 15 residues. Germline lookup yields CDR1 LNHDA and CDR2 SQIVND (reference sequence). After removal of 4 bases from V and 6 bases from J, the junction contained 5 bases not matched to a gene. The CDR3, as DNA: TGTGCCAGTAGTAACACCGGGACAGGGGGCAATGAGCAGTTCTTC. Encoded protein: CASSNTGTGGNEQFF. The complete variable domain, with remaining parts taken from reference TRBV19 and TRBJ2-1, reads DGGITQSPKYLFRKEGQNVTLSCEQNLNHDAMYWYRQDPGQGLRLIYYSQIVNDFQKGDIAEGYSVSREKKESFPLTVTSAQKNPTAFYLCASSNTGTGGNEQFFGPGTRLTVL.